The 31 T cell receptor beta chains below were found in one sample sequenced in a study of T-cell memory formation after mild COVID-19. TCRdb reanalysed the 5' RACE reads using MiXCR and keeps one entry per CDR3 protein. The sample has a few hundred thousand distinct CDR3 sequences; around 21% are singletons. Source material: PBMCs or a T cell subset sorted from them (not recorded which). All receptors derive from an adult woman who had mild COVID-19 (a few samples of this study predate the infection). Cell type and time point are not known.

The chain recombines TRBV5-4 with TRBJ2-7; 10 bases are a match to TRBD2. Germline lookup yields CDR1 SGHNT and CDR2 YYREEE (reference sequence). This CDR3 has 18 residues. The V gene end was trimmed by 2 bases and the J gene end by 2 bases; junction bases not matched to a gene: 13. CDR3 protein: CASSFHPIAGGPTYEQYF. The CDR3 nucleotides read TGTGCCAGCAGCTTCCACCCTATAGCGGGGGGCCCGACCTACGAGCAGTACTTC.

Details on this clonotype: The junction differs from germline at one of its ends, possibly a read error. The chain uses TRBV5-1 and TRBJ2-1; TRBD2 is a possible D gene (6 bases). The V gene's germline CDR1 is SGHRS and CDR2 YFSETQ. The CDR3 extends over 13 amino acids. In DNA form, the CDR3 reads TGCGCCAGCATCTTGGAGGGCTACAATGAGCAGTTCTTC. This codes for CASILEGYNEQFF. Supplemented by reference TRBV5-1 and TRBJ2-1, the full variable domain reads KAGVTQTPRYLIKTRGQQVTLSCSPISGHRSVSWYQQTPGQGLQFLFEYFSETQRNKGNFPGRFSGRQFSNSRSEMNVSTLELGDSALYLCASILEGYNEQFFGPGTRLTVL.

This clonotype has a count of ten or more. The chain joins TRBV12-3 or TRBV12-4 to TRBJ2-3, with TRBD2 matching 7 bases. The CDR3 covers 16 residues. The V gene end was trimmed by 1 base and the J gene end by 4 bases; junction bases not matched to a gene: 8. The CDR3 protein is CASSLEAGITADTQYF. The CDR3 DNA reads TGTGCCAGCAGTTTAGAAGCGGGAATTACGGCAGATACGCAGTATTTT.

CDR3 nucleotide sequence: TGTGCCAGCAGCGACGAAAAAAGTTACAATGAGCAGTTCTTC. Translation gives CASSDEKSYNEQFF. The chain couples TRBV2 to TRBJ2-1; D remains unclear. Germline V CDR1 and CDR2: SNHLY, FYNNEI. V was pared by 6 bases and J by 4 bases, with 13 bases between. The CDR3 runs 14 residues.

The rearrangement links TRBV20-1 to TRBJ1-6; D is possibly TRBD1 (5 bases). CDR3 length equals 18 residues. From germline, CDR1 is DFQATT and CDR2 SNEGSKA (reference sequence). V gave up 2 bases and J gave up 0 bases, with 17 bases separating them. This chain's CDR3 is CSARKESRGDSYNSPLHF. CDR3 nucleotides: TGCAGTGCTAGAAAAGAGAGCCGGGGGGACTCCTATAATTCACCCCTCCACTTT.

The J gene is TRBJ2-7, the V gene TRBV7-2, with D perhaps given as TRBD1 or TRBD2 (5 bases each). The CDR3 runs to 19 residues. Germline CDR1 SGHTA, CDR2 FQGNSA. With 5 bases removed from V and 2 bases from J, the gap between germline ends came to 28 bases. The CDR3 loop reads CASSPRPPGAAHEPYEQYF. CDR3 coding DNA: TGTGCCAGCAGCCCCCGCCCCCCCGGGGCGGCCCATGAGCCCTACGAGCAGTACTTC.

This clonotype is a singleton in its sample. The chain recombines TRBV11-2 with TRBJ1-1; the D gene is possibly TRBD1 (6 bases). The CDR3 runs 14 residues. Germline-derived CDR1 and CDR2 are SGHAT and FQNNGV. Trimming took 4 bases from V and 12 from J, leaving 21 bases between them. The CDR3 sequence: CASSSPVVGGISFF. The CDR3 bases are TGTGCCAGCAGCTCCCCCGTGGTAGGGGGGATTTCTTTCTTT.

This chain joins TRBV5-6 and TRBJ2-1; 15 nucleotides line up with TRBD2. The CDR3 is 16 amino acids. With V trimmed by 4 bases and J by 8 bases, 7 bases remained unmatched. Germline V lookup: CDR1 SGHDT, CDR2 YYEEEE. The CDR3 is CASSGRTSGREDEQFF. CDR3 nucleotide sequence: TGTGCCAGCAGCGGTAGGACTAGCGGGAGGGAGGATGAGCAGTTCTTC.

This clonotype was recorded a few times. J is TRBJ2-3 and V is TRBV7-2; D may be TRBD1 or TRBD2 (5 bases each). CDR1 is SGHTA and CDR2 is FQGNSA in the germline V gene. The CDR3 is 17 residues long. Trimming took off 2 bases at V and 3 bases at J, with 18 bases between the two ends. The CDR3 DNA reads as TGTGCCAGCAGCTTAAACGGTGGGGGAGTGAGAACAGATACGCAGTATTTT. As protein: CASSLNGGGVRTDTQYF. The entire variable domain, with the rest obtained from reference TRBV7-2 and TRBJ2-3, is as follows: GAGVSQSPSNKVTEKGKDVELRCDPISGHTALYWYRQSLGQGLEFLIYFQGNSAPDKSGLPSDRFSAERTGGSVSTLTIQRTQQEDSAVYLCASSLNGGGVRTDTQYFGPGTRLTVL.

The V and J genes are TRBV12-3 or TRBV12-4 and TRBJ1-5; D uncertain. The CDR3 has 15 residues. The ends were cut back, 3 bases at V and 0 bases at J, with 9 bases in the middle. Here the CDR3 reads CASSFGQHSNQPQHF. The CDR3, as DNA: TGTGCCAGCAGTTTTGGGCAGCATAGCAATCAGCCCCAGCATTTT.

V gene TRBV20-1 combines with J gene TRBJ2-7; 9 bases map to TRBD1. V lost 6 bases, J lost 7 bases, and 13 bases stayed unmatched. CDR3 length equals 14 residues. CDR1 is DFQATT and CDR2 is SNEGSKA in the germline V gene (reference sequence). The CDR3 reads CSAPLPGTGHEQYF. Here the CDR3 DNA reads TGCAGTGCACCGCTCCCCGGGACAGGGCATGAGCAGTACTTC.

The rearrangement joins TRBV5-8 to TRBJ1-4, with 8 bases aligning to TRBD1. This CDR3 region has 17 residues. After removal of 6 bases from V and 5 bases from J, the junction contained 15 bases not matched to a gene. Germline CDR1 SGHTS, CDR2 YDEGEE. DNA of the CDR3: TGTGCCAGCACCTTTACCCGTGGACAGGGTGGGAATGAAAAACTGTTTTTT. As protein: CASTFTRGQGGNEKLFF.

The table lists this clonotype with a few counts. V is TRBV12-3 or TRBV12-4 and J is TRBJ1-2; 12 bases are shared with TRBD1. The CDR3 runs 15 residues. V trimming: 6 bases; J trimming: 2 bases; junction bases outside the gene matches: 4. This CDR3 reads CASSWGQGANYGYTF. For the CDR3, the DNA is TGTGCCAGCAGCTGGGGACAGGGGGCAAACTATGGCTACACCTTC.

This clonotype was picked up a small number of times. V usage is TRBV6-4 and J usage is TRBJ1-1; TRBD1 matches 8 bases. The V gene end was trimmed by 2 bases and the J gene end by 5 bases; junction bases not matched to a gene: 1. Germline-derived CDR1 and CDR2 are MRHNA and SNTAGT. The CDR3 spans 13 residues. CDR3 nucleotide sequence: TGTGCCAGCAGTGACGGACAGGGAACTGAAGCTTTCTTT. It translates to CASSDGQGTEAFF.

This chain connects TRBV6-2 or TRBV6-3 to TRBJ2-1; D gene ambiguous. CDR3 length: 15 residues. Trimming removed 0 bases at V and 7 bases at J, with 13 bases between. Germline V gives CDR1 MNHEY, CDR2 SVGEGT. The CDR3 here is CASSYSSIYRNEQFF. The CDR3, as DNA: TGTGCCAGCAGTTACTCGAGTATTTACCGGAATGAGCAGTTCTTC.

V gene TRBV4-3 combines with J gene TRBJ2-7; 9 bases line up with TRBD1. The CDR3 covers 15 residues. Germline V CDR1 and CDR2: LGHNA, YSLEER. Trimming took 0 bases from V and 7 from J; bases not matched to a gene: 7. Written as DNA, the CDR3 is TGCGCCAGCAGCCAAGAAAGGACAGGGGCGGGGGAGCAGTACTTC. Its protein product is CASSQERTGAGEQYF.

This clonotype was counted between two and nine times. J is TRBJ2-7 and V is TRBV20-1, with D unresolved. Trimming removed 0 bases from V and 3 bases from J, with 15 bases in between. The CDR3 consists of 15 residues. Germline CDR1 reads DFQATT; CDR2 reads SNEGSKA (reference sequence). CDR3 region: CSARDHKTAIYEQYF. The DNA of the CDR3 is TGCAGTGCTAGAGATCATAAAACAGCGATCTACGAGCAGTACTTC.

This clonotype has more than one count but fewer than ten. The chain employs TRBV12-3 or TRBV12-4 and TRBJ2-7; D not resolved. The CDR3 loop spans 13 amino acids. Trimming took 6 bases from V and 12 from J, leaving 21 bases between them. The CDR3 reads CASSQGPGGRSYF. CDR3 nucleotides: TGTGCCAGCAGCCAAGGACCTGGCGGTAGATCGTACTTC.

The chain is built from TRBV18 and TRBJ2-7, with 7 bases that match TRBD1. The CDR3 sequence is 14 residues long. The J segment lost 6 bases and the V segment lost 2 bases, leaving 7 bases of the junction unmatched. Per the germline V gene, CDR1 is KGHSH and CDR2 is LQKENI. The CDR3 region is CASSPMEQGTEQYF. CDR3 nucleotides: TGTGCCAGCTCACCAATGGAACAGGGGACCGAGCAGTACTTC.

This clonotype was seen a few times. The J gene is TRBJ2-1, the V gene TRBV3-1, with a tentative D call TRBD2 (5 bases). CDR1 is LGHDT, CDR2 YNNKEL, per germline (reference sequence). This CDR3 contains 17 residues. Trimming pared 4 bases from V and 6 bases from J, leaving 22 bases between. CDR3 loop: CASSPVPRRAKGNEQFF. The CDR3 DNA reads as TGTGCCAGCAGCCCTGTACCTCGGCGGGCGAAGGGCAATGAGCAGTTCTTC.

The rearrangement uses TRBV6-5 and TRBJ2-7; weak D call: TRBD1 (5 bases). The V end was cut by 7 bases, the J end by 2 bases, with 18 bases between. Germline values: CDR1 MNHEY, CDR2 SVGAGI. The CDR3 contains 15 residues. The CDR3 coding sequence is TGTGCCAGCACCGCATTCCCAGGGTTCCCCTACGAGCAGTACTTC. Its protein product is CASTAFPGFPYEQYF.

The table lists this clonotype with a few counts. V usage is TRBV12-3 or TRBV12-4 and J usage is TRBJ1-2; 11 positions agree with TRBD1. This CDR3 comprises 13 residues. Trimming removed 4 bases from V and 8 bases from J; junction bases left unmatched: 3. The CDR3 reads CASSWTGGAGYTF. CDR3 coding DNA: TGTGCCAGCAGTTGGACAGGGGGCGCCGGCTACACCTTC.

This chain joins TRBV7-6 and TRBJ2-5, with a possible D match to TRBD1 (8 bases). CDR3 length: 16 amino acids. V lost 5 bases and J 5 bases, leaving 21 bases between the germline ends. Per the germline V gene, CDR1 is SGHVS and CDR2 is FNYEAQ. The CDR3 reads CASSLRTGRVGETQYF. CDR3 DNA: TGTGCCAGCAGCCTCCGGACAGGGAGGGTAGGGGAGACCCAGTACTTC.

The rearrangement joins TRBV15 to TRBJ2-2; D ambiguous. The CDR3 contains 12 residues. The germline gives CDR1 LNHNV, CDR2 YYDKDF (reference sequence). V was clipped by 1 base and J by 5 bases, with 2 bases between them. In nucleotides, the CDR3 is TGTGCCACCAGCAGAGTTACCGGGGAGCTGTTTTTT. Residues: CATSRVTGELFF.

The gene calls are TRBV5-1 and TRBJ2-7; TRBD1 aligns across 10 bases. CDR1 is SGHRS, CDR2 YFSETQ, per germline. The CDR3 totals 14 residues. V lost 5 bases, J lost 7 bases, and 9 bases stayed unmatched. Here the CDR3 reads CASRDGQGVREQYF. The CDR3, as DNA: TGCGCCAGCAGGGATGGACAGGGGGTCCGAGAGCAGTACTTC.

This chain connects TRBV5-1 to TRBJ2-7; 9 bases line up with TRBD1. CDR3 length equals 13 residues. V shed 7 bases and J 2 bases; nucleotides not matched to a gene: 4. Germline CDR1 SGHRS, CDR2 YFSETQ. The CDR3 is CASRDRVPYEQYF. The CDR3 nucleotides are TGCGCCAGCCGGGACAGGGTCCCCTACGAGCAGTACTTC. The full variable domain, completed using reference TRBV5-1 and TRBJ2-7, is KAGVTQTPRYLIKTRGQQVTLSCSPISGHRSVSWYQQTPGQGLQFLFEYFSETQRNKGNFPGRFSGRQFSNSRSEMNVSTLELGDSALYLCASRDRVPYEQYFGPGTRLTVT.

The rearrangement joins TRBV6-1 to TRBJ2-7; D gene ambiguous. There are 12 residues in the CDR3. The V gene lost 5 bases and the J gene lost 2 bases, with 7 bases spanning the gap. CDR1 MNHNS and CDR2 SASEGT come from the germline V gene. The CDR3 DNA reads TGTGCCAGCAGTTTACCGACCTACGAGCAGTACTTC. It encodes CASSLPTYEQYF.

The chain is built from TRBV5-1 and TRBJ2-1, with 8 bases identical to TRBD2. This CDR3 region has 18 residues. Germline CDR1 and CDR2: SGHRS and YFSETQ. The V gene end was trimmed by 5 bases and the J gene end by 1 base; junction bases not matched to a gene: 14. In DNA form, the CDR3 reads TGCGCCAGCAGGGCCGGTGATAGCGGGGCCCCTTCCTACAATGAGCAGTTCTTC. Protein: CASRAGDSGAPSYNEQFF.

This clonotype was picked up a small number of times. V gene TRBV24-1 combines with J gene TRBJ2-1; 8 bases match TRBD1. Trimming at V came to 4 bases and at J to 0 bases, leaving 4 bases not matched to a gene. The CDR3 is made up of 16 amino acids. Germline V gene lookup returns CDR1 KGHDR and CDR2 SFDVKD. The CDR3 reads CATSDQDRDSYNEQFF. The DNA of the CDR3 is TGTGCCACCAGTGACCAGGACAGGGACTCCTACAATGAGCAGTTCTTC.

This clonotype occurred a few times. This chain's CDR3 is CSAMRGEAMYQETQYF. In DNA form, the CDR3 reads TGCAGTGCTATGAGGGGGGAGGCCATGTACCAAGAGACCCAGTACTTC. The chain is built from TRBV20-1 and TRBJ2-5; D may be TRBD1 or TRBD2 (6 bases each). Germline assignment: CDR1 DFQATT and CDR2 SNEGSKA (reference sequence). The CDR3 is made up of 16 amino acids. V lost 4 bases and J lost 0, with 18 bases in between.

This clonotype was counted a few times. J is TRBJ1-2 and V is TRBV28, with D uncertain. The CDR3 is 12 amino acids. The germline V and J ends were trimmed by 6 bases and 3 bases, with 8 bases remaining between them. Germline-derived CDR1 and CDR2 are MDHEN and SYDVKM. The CDR3 is CASRGVDYGYTF. The CDR3 coding sequence is TGTGCCAGCAGGGGAGTCGACTATGGCTACACCTTC.